These T cell receptor beta chains were read from a single sample in a study of identical twins. TCRdb reprocessed the 5' RACE reads with MiXCR, giving one entry per CDR3 protein. The repertoire includes just under 550,000 distinct CDR3 sequences, 12% to 15% of them detected once, and roughly 0.4% sits in the top ten. These same records also appear under a second study, on yellow fever vaccine responses in identical twins.

Sequenced sample: CD4+ T cells sorted from blood. These receptor sequences come from a woman between 18 and 29 years old in good health. The CDR3 runs from the conserved cysteine through the conserved F or W. Fields, in order: V gene, clone size, J gene, D gene, CDR3 protein, CDR3 DNA. The D gene is left open where the match is weak. A row's size may be missing; if present it is once, few, many or a size class.

>TRBV9|-|TRBJ1-1|-
CASSVTGTRTEAFF
TGTGCCAGCAGCGTGACCGGGACGCGGACTGAAGCTTTCTTT
>TRBV29-1|few|TRBJ2-2|-
CSVFLDSNTGELFF
TGCAGCGTTTTTCTTGACTCAAACACCGGGGAGCTGTTTTTT
>TRBV12-3/TRBV12-4|-|TRBJ2-3|-
CASSFVGSRRDTQYF
TGTGCCAGCAGTTTTGTAGGGTCTCGGAGGGATACGCAGTATTTT
>TRBV3-1|few|TRBJ1-5|-
CASSATDHSNQPQHF
TGTGCCAGCAGTGCGACAGACCATAGCAATCAGCCCCAGCATTTT
>TRBV5-1|few|TRBJ2-3|-
CASNTEGGPTDTQYF
TGCGCCAGCAACACCGAGGGGGGGCCGACAGATACGCAGTATTTT
>TRBV24-1|few|TRBJ2-1|TRBD2
CATSDHISGSGGNEQFF
TGTGCCACCAGTGATCATATAAGCGGGAGTGGGGGCAATGAGCAGTTCTTC
>TRBV24-1|-|TRBJ2-3|-
CATRGGYTDTQYF
TGTGCCACGCGGGGCGGATACACAGATACGCAGTATTTT
>TRBV3-1|few|TRBJ2-2|TRBD2
CASSAGLADLTGELFF
TGTGCCAGCAGCGCGGGACTAGCGGACCTCACCGGGGAGCTGTTTTTT
>TRBV7-6|few|TRBJ2-1|-
CASSPRPLDEQFF
TGTGCCAGCAGCCCCCGACCCCTGGATGAGCAGTTCTTC
>TRBV2|-|TRBJ2-5|TRBD2
CASSEAPQAGLKTQYF
TGTGCCAGCAGTGAAGCGCCCCAAGCGGGACTGAAGACCCAGTACTTC
>TRBV7-9|-|TRBJ2-6|-
CASSTYGSSGANVLTF
TGTGCCAGCAGCACCTACGGGAGCTCTGGGGCCAACGTCCTGACTTTC
>TRBV5-1|few|TRBJ2-1|-
CASSSRGGLFYNEQFF
TGCGCCAGCAGCTCCAGGGGGGGGCTTTTCTACAATGAGCAGTTCTTC
>TRBV10-3|few|TRBJ2-1|-
CAISEGGRGSYNEQFF
TGTGCCATCAGTGAGGGGGGGCGTGGGTCCTACAATGAGCAGTTCTTC
>TRBV5-1|few|TRBJ2-1|-
CASSFSLGDYNEQFF
TGCGCCAGCAGCTTCAGTTTAGGGGACTACAATGAGCAGTTCTTC
>TRBV14|-|TRBJ2-7|-
CASSQSIYEQYF
TGTGCCAGCAGCCAATCTATTTACGAGCAGTACTTC